This T cell receptor (beta chain) was obtained from a study of cytomegalovirus exposure and HLA in healthy donors. Study-level background: From HLA-typed donors, an early data release held tens of millions of unique TCRs. Overall study findings and caveats: Across all donors, roughly uniform sequencing depth was an assumption of the presence/absence analyses.

13 Jbeta primers and 60 Vbeta primers were used for the PCR. Measured with immunoSEQ multiplex PCR; TCRdb has only the in-frame clones, and not every one. The sample contains about 160,000 clones, 65% to 90% of which appear only once. CDR1 MDHEN and CDR2 SYDVKM come from the germline V gene. The CDR3 spans 15 residues. V dropped 1 base and J dropped 2; count of bases not matched to a gene: 2. In the case of this clone: Its antigen is not identified.

The material sequenced was PBMCs. This clonotype originated in a woman aged 18 to 35 in good health and CMV-seronegative. V is TRBV28 and J is TRBJ2-1; 7 nucleotides agree with TRBD1. The CDR3 DNA reads as TGTGCCAGCAGTTTATTCGGGACAGCCTACAATGAGCAGTTCTTC. It yields the protein CASSLFGTAYNEQFF.